This entry lists 18 T cell receptor beta chains sequenced from one sample in a study of glioma-infiltrating T cells. Using RNA template, CDR3s of TCR alpha and beta were amplified with iRepertoire arm-PCR. In TCRdb, the multiplex PCR reads were re-called with MiXCR into one record per CDR3 protein. The data show 90,000 to 110,000 distinct CDR3 sequences, about 25% seen once. The specimen sequenced was glioma tissue, nonneoplastic brain tissue, or PBMCs (not recorded which). The receptors were sampled from a human donor with low-grade glioma or glioblastoma, undergoing nonglioma brain surgery, or in good health (not recorded which).

This clonotype was observed many times. The V call is TRBV6-2 or TRBV6-3, the J call TRBJ2-7; maybe TRBD1 (6 bases). The V end lost 0 bases, the J end lost 2 bases, and 11 bases lay between the germline ends. CDR3 length: 15 amino acids. CDR1 MNHEY and CDR2 SVGEGT come from the germline V gene. CDR3 sequence: CASSYSRDTAYEQYF. Here the CDR3 DNA reads TGTGCCAGCAGTTACTCGAGGGACACTGCCTACGAGCAGTACTTC.

In its sample, this clonotype was seen many times. The chain joins TRBV7-2 to TRBJ2-3; no reliable D call. CDR3 length equals 14 residues. Germline loops: CDR1 SGHTA, CDR2 FQGNSA. Deletions cut 2 bases from V and 10 bases from J, with 16 bases between. The CDR3 sequence: CASSLRPDKRPQYF. CDR3 sequence (DNA): TGTGCCAGCAGCTTACGGCCAGACAAGAGACCGCAGTATTTT.

The chain is built from TRBV19 and TRBJ2-1; TRBD2 matches 13 bases. Germline assignment: CDR1 LNHDA and CDR2 SQIVND (reference sequence). The junction had 2 bases not matched to a gene; V was cut back by 5 bases and J by 1 base. CDR3 size: 16 residues. CDR3 in DNA: TGTGCCAGTAGTGGGGGACTAGCGGGGTCCTACAATGAGCAGTTCTTC. Translating gives CASSGGLAGSYNEQFF.

Many counts were recorded for this clonotype. The chain combines TRBV20-1 with TRBJ2-7; D call uncertain. This CDR3 contains 14 residues. The germline CDR1 and CDR2 sequences are DFQATT and SNEGSKA (reference sequence). V lost 3 bases to trimming and J lost 3 bases, with 15 bases between them. The CDR3 DNA sequence: TGCAGTGCTAGGGAAAGCGTTTCTTTCTACGAGCAGTACTTC. It yields the protein CSARESVSFYEQYF.

This clonotype was seen many times. The V and J genes are TRBV6-2 or TRBV6-3 and TRBJ2-1; D is uncertain. Germline V lookup: CDR1 MNHEY, CDR2 SVGEGT. CDR3 length: 14 residues. The V gene lost 4 bases and the J gene lost 2 bases, with 9 bases spanning the gap. As DNA, the CDR3 is TGTGCCAGCAGTTTAGACCAGGCCTACAATGAGCAGTTCTTC. Its protein is CASSLDQAYNEQFF.

The rearrangement links TRBV27 to TRBJ2-7; TRBD2 aligns across 7 bases. The ends lost 6 bases at V and 5 bases at J; junction bases unmatched: 13. The CDR3 covers 15 residues. Germline-derived CDR1 and CDR2 are MNHEY and SMNVEV (reference sequence). This CDR3 reads CASRPPGTMSHEQYF. The CDR3 nucleotides are TGTGCCAGCAGACCACCCGGGACTATGTCCCACGAGCAGTACTTC.

The sample holds a few counts of this clonotype. An end of the junction differs from the germline gene, which may be a read error. The J gene is TRBJ1-6, the V gene TRBV2, with a weak D call TRBD1 (6 bases). The V gene's germline CDR1 is SNHLY and CDR2 FYNNEI. The CDR3 is 13 amino acids. This chain's CDR3 is CASKQGSNLPLHF. In DNA form, the CDR3 reads TGTGCCAGCAAGCAGGGGTCGAATTTACCCCTCCACTTT.

This clonotype was observed many times. V and J are TRBV6-1 and TRBJ1-3; D gene uncertain. CDR3 length equals 13 residues. Looked up from germline, CDR1 is MNHNS and CDR2 is SASEGT. V dropped 5 bases and J dropped 7 bases, with 12 bases sitting between them. CDR3 in DNA: TGTGCCAGCAGTTTTCCGTCTGCGAACACCATATATTTT. It encodes CASSFPSANTIYF.

This clonotype was recorded at least ten times. The gene calls are TRBV18 and TRBJ1-1; D uncertain. V lost 3 bases and J lost 5, with 7 bases in between. This CDR3 has 12 residues. The germline V gene has CDR1 KGHSH and CDR2 LQKENI. CDR3 nucleotide sequence: TGTGCCAGCTCACCCCAGAAGACTGAAGCTTTCTTT. Protein product: CASSPQKTEAFF.

This chain connects TRBV7-2 to TRBJ1-5; D not certain. The CDR3 has 13 amino acids. V dropped 5 bases and J dropped 6 bases, with 11 bases sitting between them. Germline V gene lookup returns CDR1 SGHTA and CDR2 FQGNSA. For the CDR3, the DNA is TGTGCCAGCAGCACCAGAAGGAGTCAGCCCCAGCATTTT. Translating gives CASSTRRSQPQHF.

This clonotype was seen many times. The rearrangement uses TRBV2 and TRBJ2-7; 7 bases line up with TRBD1. Germline CDR1 reads SNHLY; CDR2 reads FYNNEI. With 11 bases clipped from V and 0 bases from J, the junction kept 19 bases outside the gene matches. This CDR3 contains 17 residues. CDR3 DNA: TGTGCCGGCATGCCCCGGGACAGCCCAAGGAGCTCCTACGAGCAGTACTTC. Translation: CAGMPRDSPRSSYEQYF.

In regard to this clonotype: A clone one base away is much larger, so this may be a read error. The gene calls are TRBV29-1 and TRBJ2-7; 7 bases are shared with TRBD2. Germline values: CDR1 SQVTM, CDR2 ANQGSEA. The CDR3 is 13 residues long. CDR3 bases: TGCAGCGTTCAGGGAGGGTACTCCCACGAGCAGTACTTC. Its translation is CSVQGGYSHEQYF.

This clonotype appeared many times. The V and J genes are TRBV6-1 and TRBJ2-5, with no clear D. In germline, CDR1 is MNHNS, CDR2 SASEGT. V lost 5 bases to trimming and J lost 5 bases, with 9 bases between them. The CDR3 extends over 12 amino acids. The CDR3 nucleotides are TGTGCCAGCAGTCAGAACCGGGAGACCCAGTACTTC. Protein product: CASSQNRETQYF.

In its sample, this clonotype was seen many times. The V gene is TRBV27, the J gene TRBJ1-1, with TRBD1 as a possible D gene (6 bases). Trimming pared 6 bases from V and 1 base from J, leaving 21 bases between. CDR3 size: 17 residues. Germline assignment: CDR1 MNHEY and CDR2 SMNVEV (reference sequence). Here the CDR3 reads CASSLSHRQVKNTEAFF. CDR3 nucleotide sequence: TGTGCCAGCAGCCTCTCCCATCGACAGGTAAAGAACACTGAAGCTTTCTTT.

This clonotype has a count of ten or more. The V call is TRBV10-3, the J call TRBJ2-1; no firm D call. The V end lost 3 bases, the J end lost 8 bases, and 5 bases lay between the germline ends. CDR1 and CDR2 from the germline V gene are ENHRY and SYGVKD. This CDR3 has 11 amino acids. CDR3: CAISDFHEQFF. The CDR3 DNA is TGTGCCATCAGTGACTTTCATGAGCAGTTCTTC.

This clonotype came up many times. The J gene is TRBJ2-7, the V gene TRBV6-2 or TRBV6-3, with D possibly TRBD2 on 5 matching bases. With 2 bases removed from V and 6 bases from J, the gap between germline ends came to 11 bases. The germline V gene encodes CDR1 MNHEY and CDR2 SVGEGT. This CDR3 has 13 amino acids. The CDR3 protein is CASSYIGRGEQYF. CDR3 sequence (DNA): TGTGCCAGCAGTTACATAGGACGGGGCGAGCAGTACTTC.

J is TRBJ2-3 and V is TRBV6-1; D unresolved. Trimming stripped 5 bases from V and 4 bases from J, with 10 bases between. Looked up from germline, CDR1 is MNHNS and CDR2 is SASEGT. CDR3 length: 13 residues. CDR3 residues: CASSSQMSDTQYF. The CDR3 coding sequence is TGTGCCAGCAGTTCCCAAATGTCAGATACGCAGTATTTT.

About this clonotype itself: Germline is not matched at one junction end, which may reflect a read error. The chain links TRBV28 to TRBJ1-5; 8 bases are shared with TRBD1. Germline V gene data show CDR1 as MDHEN and CDR2 as SYDVKM. CDR3 length equals 16 residues. CDR3: CASRGQAGGGNQLQHF. The CDR3 nucleotides read TGCGCCAGCAGGGGACAGGCGGGTGGCGGCAATCAGCTCCAGCATTTT.